These T cell receptor beta chains were read from a single sample in a study of blood T cell repertoires in COVID-19. The data were produced by immunoSEQ multiplex PCR, yet TCRdb's version contains in-frame clones alone and is incomplete. The sample includes some 110,000 clones, roughly 72% of them seen just once. The sequencing input was peripheral blood. These receptors were obtained from a man older than 75 with COVID-19, enrolled during active disease. The CDR3 runs from the conserved cysteine through the conserved F or W. The D gene is left open where the match is weak. Not every row has a clone size; where given, it reads once, few, many or a size class.

J: TRBJ1-1; V: TRBV2; D: .; size: .; DNA: TGTGCCAGCAGTGGAGGGACTGAAGCTTTCTTT; CDR3: CASSGGTEAFF
J: TRBJ2-4; V: TRBV19; D: TRBD1; size: .; DNA: TGTGCCAGTAGTACGGGACAGCTAGCCAAAAACATTCAGTACTTC; CDR3: CASSTGQLAKNIQYF
J: TRBJ1-2; V: TRBV5-1; D: TRBD1; size: .; DNA: TGCGCCAGCAGCTTGGAACAGGGGGCGCAAGGCTATGGCTACACCTTC; CDR3: CASSLEQGAQGYGYTF
J: TRBJ1-5; V: TRBV4-3; D: .; size: many; DNA: TGCGCCAGCAGCCAAGATGGGGTGGGGGGTCAGCCCCAGCATTTT; CDR3: CASSQDGVGGQPQHF
J: TRBJ2-2; V: TRBV19; D: .; size: .; DNA: TGTGCCAGTAGTATATATGCCCTGACAGTCATAGGGAGGACCGGGGAGCTGTTTTTT; CDR3: CASSIYALTVIGRTGELFF
J: TRBJ2-7; V: TRBV20-1; D: .; size: once; DNA: TGCAGTGCTAGACCTGACTACCAGCAGTACTTC; CDR3: CSARPDYQQYF
J: TRBJ2-7; V: TRBV6-5; D: TRBD1; size: .; DNA: TGTGCCACCGCCCGGGACAGAAGCTCCTACGAGCAGTACTTC; CDR3: CATARDRSSYEQYF
J: TRBJ2-1; V: TRBV28; D: .; size: .; DNA: TGTGCCAGCAGCTTGTTAATCGGAGCCCCATACAATGAGCAGTTCTTC; CDR3: CASSLLIGAPYNEQFF
J: TRBJ1-4; V: TRBV2; D: .; size: many; DNA: TGTGCCAGCAGTGAAGGGACATACTCTAATGAAAAACTGTTTTTT; CDR3: CASSEGTYSNEKLFF
J: TRBJ2-2; V: TRBV4-1; D: .; size: .; DNA: TGCGCCAGCAGCCATCCCGCACTAAGTTCCGGGGAGCTGTTTTTT; CDR3: CASSHPALSSGELFF
J: TRBJ1-5; V: TRBV19; D: TRBD1; size: .; DNA: TGTGCCAGTAGTTTGACAGGGGACAGCCAGCCCCAGCATTTT; CDR3: CASSLTGDSQPQHF
J: TRBJ2-1; V: TRBV5-1; D: TRBD2; size: .; DNA: TGCGCCAGCAGACCCGGACTAGCGGAGTGGAGTGAGCAGTTCTTC; CDR3: CASRPGLAEWSEQFF
J: TRBJ1-2; V: TRBV10-3; D: TRBD1; size: .; DNA: TGTGCCATCAGCGCGATGGGACAGGAGATTGGCTACACCTTC; CDR3: CAISAMGQEIGYTF
J: TRBJ2-2; V: TRBV11-2; D: .; size: .; DNA: TGTGCCAGCAGCTTAGAGGCCACCGGGGAGCTGTTTTTT; CDR3: CASSLEATGELFF
J: TRBJ1-5; V: TRBV2; D: .; size: .; DNA: TGTGCCAGCAGTGGAGGGAATAGAAATCAGCCCCAGCATTTT; CDR3: CASSGGNRNQPQHF
J: TRBJ1-4; V: TRBV25-1; D: .; size: .; DNA: TGTGCCAGCAGTGAACCGGGGGGCAACCTCGATGAAAAACTGTTTTTT; CDR3: CASSEPGGNLDEKLFF
J: TRBJ2-1; V: TRBV5-1; D: .; size: .; DNA: TGCGCCAGCAGCCTAGTAGCCGACAATGAGCAGTTCTTC; CDR3: CASSLVADNEQFF
J: TRBJ2-7; V: TRBV30; D: .; size: .; DNA: TGTGCCTGGAGTGTACCCCCCCAACGGAGCGAGCAGTACTTC; CDR3: CAWSVPPQRSEQYF
J: TRBJ1-2; V: TRBV3-1/TRBV3-2; D: TRBD1; size: .; DNA: TGTGCCAGCAGCCAAAGGGGGCGCGGGGGCTACACCTTC; CDR3: CASSQRGRGGYTF
J: TRBJ2-3; V: TRBV7-3; D: .; size: .; DNA: TGTGCCAGCACCGCGAGGGGGAGCAGTGCAGATACGCAGTATTTT; CDR3: CASTARGSSADTQYF
J: TRBJ1-3; V: TRBV5-1; D: .; size: .; DNA: TGCGCCAGCAGCCCGACAGTCTCTGGAAACACCATATATTTT; CDR3: CASSPTVSGNTIYF
J: TRBJ2-7; V: TRBV11-3; D: .; size: .; DNA: TGTGCCAGCAGCTTCAGGGTTCGAGAGCAGTACTTC; CDR3: CASSFRVREQYF
J: TRBJ1-4; V: TRBV18; D: TRBD1; size: .; DNA: TGTGCCAGCTCACCTCACAGGGGACGAAATGAAAAACTGTTTTTT; CDR3: CASSPHRGRNEKLFF
J: TRBJ2-1; V: TRBV6-5; D: .; size: .; DNA: TGTGCCAGCAGCGCTGCGGGCGGCGGGTATGAGCAGTTCTTC; CDR3: CASSAAGGGYEQFF
J: TRBJ2-7; V: TRBV3-1/TRBV3-2; D: .; size: .; DNA: TGTGCCAGCAGCCAATTTAGGGGCAGGGACGAGCAGTACTTC; CDR3: CASSQFRGRDEQYF
J: TRBJ2-5; V: TRBV6-2/TRBV6-3; D: TRBD2; size: .; DNA: TGTGCCAGCAGTCGCCTTAGCGGGAGGGTCCAAGAGACCCAGTACTTC; CDR3: CASSRLSGRVQETQYF
J: TRBJ2-7; V: TRBV6-1; D: .; size: medium-sized; DNA: TGTGCCAGCAGTGAAGCGGGGGACTCGACCTACGAGCAGTACTTC; CDR3: CASSEAGDSTYEQYF
J: TRBJ2-5; V: TRBV5-1; D: .; size: .; DNA: TGCGCCAGCAGCGCGGGACAGGGAACTAGCGGGGCCCAAGAGACCCAGTACTTC; CDR3: CASSAGQGTSGAQETQYF
J: TRBJ1-6; V: TRBV4-1; D: .; size: .; DNA: TGCGCCAGCAGCCCGGACAGCTCCTATAATTCACCCCTCCACTTT; CDR3: CASSPDSSYNSPLHF
J: TRBJ2-1; V: TRBV19; D: TRBD1; size: .; DNA: TGTGCCAGTAGTACCGACAGGGGTCAGTCCTACAATGAGCAGTTCTTC; CDR3: CASSTDRGQSYNEQFF
J: TRBJ2-1; V: TRBV9; D: TRBD1; size: .; DNA: TGTGCCAGCAGCGCGCGCCCGGGACAGGGGGCGGGCAGGGAGCAGTTCTTC; CDR3: CASSARPGQGAGREQFF
J: TRBJ1-6; V: TRBV5-1; D: TRBD1; size: .; DNA: TGCGCCAGCAGCTGGGGACAGGGGAATTCACCCCTCCACTTT; CDR3: CASSWGQGNSPLHF
J: TRBJ2-1; V: TRBV19; D: .; size: .; DNA: TGTGCCAGTAGTTCGGACTCCTTGGGGAATGAGCAGTTCTTC; CDR3: CASSSDSLGNEQFF
J: TRBJ1-1; V: TRBV7-3; D: .; size: .; DNA: TGTGCCAGCAGCTTAACGGGGGGAGATACTGAAGCTTTCTTT; CDR3: CASSLTGGDTEAFF
J: TRBJ2-2; V: TRBV18; D: TRBD2; size: .; DNA: TGTGCCAGCTCACCTCTAAGCGGGGACACCGGGGAGCTGTTTTTT; CDR3: CASSPLSGDTGELFF
J: TRBJ1-4; V: TRBV15; D: .; size: few; DNA: TGTGCCACCAGCCCCGAGCAGGGGCGGAATGAAAAACTGTTTTTT; CDR3: CATSPEQGRNEKLFF
J: TRBJ2-7; V: TRBV28; D: TRBD1; size: .; DNA: TGTGCCAGCAGTCCAGGGACAGGGCGGAACGAGCAGTACTTC; CDR3: CASSPGTGRNEQYF
J: TRBJ2-2; V: TRBV7-3; D: TRBD2; size: .; DNA: TGTGCCAGCAGCTTAGTGGGACTAGATAACACCGGGGAGCTGTTTTTT; CDR3: CASSLVGLDNTGELFF
J: TRBJ2-5; V: TRBV6-5; D: .; size: .; DNA: TGTGCCAGCAGTTACCTAGCACGCAAGGAGACCCAGTACTTC; CDR3: CASSYLARKETQYF
J: TRBJ2-5; V: TRBV12-3/TRBV12-4; D: TRBD2; size: .; DNA: TGTGCCAGCGGGTTAGCGGGAGGGGAGACCCAGTACTTC; CDR3: CASGLAGGETQYF
J: TRBJ1-2; V: TRBV2; D: .; size: few; DNA: TGTGCCAGGGCTACAGGACGGGGCTACACCTTC; CDR3: CARATGRGYTF
J: TRBJ1-1; V: TRBV28; D: TRBD1; size: .; DNA: TGTGCCAGCAGTCCACAGGGGGCGCTGGGGACTGAAGCTTTCTTT; CDR3: CASSPQGALGTEAFF
J: TRBJ2-7; V: TRBV2; D: TRBD1; size: once; DNA: TGTGCCAGCAGGTTTACCCCGGGACAGGCAGTCTACGAGCAGTACTTC; CDR3: CASRFTPGQAVYEQYF
J: TRBJ2-7; V: TRBV28; D: .; size: .; DNA: TGTGCCAGCAGTTTCTTCCAGGGGACATACGAGCAGTACTTC; CDR3: CASSFFQGTYEQYF
J: TRBJ2-1; V: TRBV13; D: .; size: .; DNA: TGTGCCAGCAGCTTAGCCCATTCCAATGAGCAGTTCTTC; CDR3: CASSLAHSNEQFF
J: TRBJ2-1; V: TRBV6-2/TRBV6-3; D: .; size: few; DNA: TGTGCCAGCAGTTACTTCATCTACAATGAGCAGTTCTTC; CDR3: CASSYFIYNEQFF
J: TRBJ2-2; V: TRBV30; D: TRBD2; size: .; DNA: TGTGCCTGGCAATCTCTTGGACTAGCGTCAGCATCCGGGGAGCTGTTTTTT; CDR3: CAWQSLGLASASGELFF
J: TRBJ2-7; V: TRBV18; D: TRBD1; size: .; DNA: TGTGCCAGCTCATTAGGGACAGGGAGCGGCGAGCAGTACTTC; CDR3: CASSLGTGSGEQYF
J: TRBJ2-1; V: TRBV15; D: .; size: .; DNA: TGTGCCACCAGCAGCCAGACAGATAATGAGCAGTTCTTC; CDR3: CATSSQTDNEQFF
J: TRBJ2-1; V: TRBV28; D: TRBD2; size: .; DNA: TGTGCCAGCAGTTACCATCTAAGAGCGGGAGGCCCTCGGGGGTATGAGCAGTTCTTC; CDR3: CASSYHLRAGGPRGYEQFF
J: TRBJ2-1; V: TRBV30; D: .; size: .; DNA: TGTGCCTGGAGTGTACTCCCAGCGGACAATGAGCAGTTCTTC; CDR3: CAWSVLPADNEQFF
J: TRBJ2-4; V: TRBV4-2; D: .; size: .; DNA: TGTGCCAGCAGCCAAGATGGTGAGCGAGGGGCCAAAAACATTCAGTACTTC; CDR3: CASSQDGERGAKNIQYF
J: TRBJ1-2; V: TRBV6-6; D: .; size: .; DNA: TGTGCCAGCAGCCCGAGTGGGGGCTTTGGCTACACCTTC; CDR3: CASSPSGGFGYTF